This TCR beta chain came from a study of blood T cell repertoires in COVID-19. Turning to the study itself: Sources were T cells, B-cell-depleted T cells, or PBMCs; the material itself was cDNA or gDNA.

Looked up from germline, CDR1 is SGHRS and CDR2 is YFSETQ. V was pared by 0 bases and J by 5 bases, with 8 bases between. This CDR3 contains 13 residues. The study drew participants aged about 18 to 89 years from 20 to 30 US areas. Each recovered donor of Cohort 3 presented with two negative PCRs, clearance, or symptom resolution. Clones were sequenced by immunoSEQ multiplex PCR, and TCRdb holds only the in-frame ones, with some missing. The sample gives about 250,000 clones, 80% to 85% of which show up once; approximately 3.6% is in the top ten. V usage is TRBV5-1 and J usage is TRBJ1-2; the D is unclear. The sequence was collected from a man aged 45-65 years who had recovered from COVID-19. Sequenced: PBMCs or T cells enriched from blood (not recorded which). Here the CDR3 DNA reads TGCGCCAGCAGCTTGGGGGCAGCTTATGGCTACACCTTC. Translation: CASSLGAAYGYTF.